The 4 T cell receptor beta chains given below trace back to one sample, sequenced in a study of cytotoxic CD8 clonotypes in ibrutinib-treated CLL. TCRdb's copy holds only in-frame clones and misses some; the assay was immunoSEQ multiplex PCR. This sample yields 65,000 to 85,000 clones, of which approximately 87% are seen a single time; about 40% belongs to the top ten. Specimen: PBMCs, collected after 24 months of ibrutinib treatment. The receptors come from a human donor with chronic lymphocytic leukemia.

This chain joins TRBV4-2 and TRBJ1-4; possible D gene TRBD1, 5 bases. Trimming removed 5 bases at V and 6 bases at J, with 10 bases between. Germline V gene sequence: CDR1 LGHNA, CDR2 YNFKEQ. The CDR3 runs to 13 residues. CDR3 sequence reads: CASSIGTHEKLFF. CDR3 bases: TGTGCCAGCAGCATCGGGACCCATGAAAAACTGTTTTTT.

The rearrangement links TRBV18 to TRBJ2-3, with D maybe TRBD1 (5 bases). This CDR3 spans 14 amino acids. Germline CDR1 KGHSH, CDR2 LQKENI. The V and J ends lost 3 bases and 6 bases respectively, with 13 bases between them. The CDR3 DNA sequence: TGTGCCAGCTCACCTCTTCAAGGGGCCGATACGCAGTATTTT. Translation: CASSPLQGADTQYF. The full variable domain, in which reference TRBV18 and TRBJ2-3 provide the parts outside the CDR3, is NAGVMQNPRHLVRRRGQEARLRCSPMKGHSHVYWYRQLPEEGLKFMVYLQKENIIDESGMPKERFSAEFPKEGPSILRIQQVVRGDSAAYFCASSPLQGADTQYFGPGTRLTVL.

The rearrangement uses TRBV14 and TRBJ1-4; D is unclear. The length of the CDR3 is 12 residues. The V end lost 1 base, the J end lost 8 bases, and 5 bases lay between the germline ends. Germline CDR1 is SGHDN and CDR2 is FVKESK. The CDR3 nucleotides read TGTGCCAGCAGCCAAGCGGGGGAAAAACTGTTTTTT. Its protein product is CASSQAGEKLFF.

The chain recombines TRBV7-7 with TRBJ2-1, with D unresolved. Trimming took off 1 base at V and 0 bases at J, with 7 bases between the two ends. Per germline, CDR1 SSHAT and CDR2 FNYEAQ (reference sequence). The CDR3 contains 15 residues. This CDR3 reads CASSLGSSSYNEQFF. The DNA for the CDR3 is TGTGCCAGCAGCTTAGGTTCTAGCTCCTACAATGAGCAGTTCTTC.